This is a list of T cell receptor beta chains from one sample in a study of blood T cell repertoires in COVID-19. The data were produced by immunoSEQ multiplex PCR, yet TCRdb's version contains in-frame clones alone and is incomplete. Of approximately 280,000 clones listed, 70% to 90% are singletons. The sample was peripheral blood. The source of these receptors is a man between 45 and 60 years old with active or convalescent COVID-19. The CDR3 runs from the conserved cysteine through the conserved F or W. The D gene is left open where the match is weak. Expanded clones get a size class; other rows say once, few or many, or leave the size out.

cdr3_nt	cdr3_aa	v_call	j_call	d_call	clone_size
TGTGCCAGCTCACCAGGGGCTAGCGGGACCTACGAGCAGTACTTC	CASSPGASGTYEQYF	TRBV18	TRBJ2-7	TRBD2	.
TGTGCCAGCAGTTTGGAGCGGGAGCAGTTCTTC	CASSLEREQFF	TRBV12-3/TRBV12-4	TRBJ2-1	.	.
TGTGCCAGCAGCTTGCAACAGTATGGAAACACCATATATTTT	CASSLQQYGNTIYF	TRBV5-6	TRBJ1-3	.	.
TGTGCCAGCAGGCGAGTGCTCGGAGGAAACTCCTACAATGAGCAGTTCTTC	CASRRVLGGNSYNEQFF	TRBV6-6	TRBJ2-1	.	.
TGTGCCAGCAGAAGACAGGGTACTGGAAACACCATATATTTT	CASRRQGTGNTIYF	TRBV2	TRBJ1-3	TRBD1	.
TGTGCCAGTACTCCCCGTACGGGTGACACCATATATTTT	CASTPRTGDTIYF	TRBV19	TRBJ1-3	.	.
TGTGCCAGCAGCCCGGGGTCCACAGATACGCAGTATTTT	CASSPGSTDTQYF	TRBV13	TRBJ2-3	.	.
TGTGCCAGCAGTGAAGCAAGCGTCGCGAACACCGGGGAGCTGTTTTTT	CASSEASVANTGELFF	TRBV6-1	TRBJ2-2	.	.
TGTGCCAGCAGTACCCGACAGGAAAGGGAGCAGTACTTC	CASSTRQEREQYF	TRBV28	TRBJ2-7	.	once
TGTGCCAGCTCACCACTTTCTGCGGGAGCGGATACGCAGTATTTT	CASSPLSAGADTQYF	TRBV18	TRBJ2-3	TRBD2	.
TGTGTCAGAAGGGGAGAGGGACAGGAGACTGTGGGCAATCAGCCCCAGCATTTT	CVRRGEGQETVGNQPQHF	TRBV5-3	TRBJ1-5	TRBD1	.
TGTGCCACCAGTGACCACGGGACAGGGGTCGATGGCTACACCTTC	CATSDHGTGVDGYTF	TRBV24-1	TRBJ1-2	TRBD1	.
TGTGCCAGTTCCCAGGCAACTAATGAAAAACTGTTTTTT	CASSQATNEKLFF	TRBV19	TRBJ1-4	.	.
TGTGCCAGCAGCCGCGTTACCGGGACAGTCACAGATACGCAGTATTTT	CASSRVTGTVTDTQYF	TRBV7-9	TRBJ2-3	TRBD1	.
TGCGCCAGCAGCCAACCCAGGGAGGACTATGGCTACACCTTC	CASSQPREDYGYTF	TRBV4-1	TRBJ1-2	.	.
TGCGCCAGCAGCCCCCATGGGGCGGGAGAGGGCCCGAGCACAGATACGCAGTATTTT	CASSPHGAGEGPSTDTQYF	TRBV4-3	TRBJ2-3	TRBD2	once
TGTGCCAGCAGCCAGACAGGGGGCTCCTACGAGCAGTACTTC	CASSQTGGSYEQYF	TRBV4-2	TRBJ2-7	TRBD1	.
TGTGCCAGCTCACCTGACAGTTCCTATGGCTACACCTTC	CASSPDSSYGYTF	TRBV18	TRBJ1-2	.	.
TGTGCCAGTACCGATGGAGGACAGGGATCCTCTGGGGCCAACGTCCTGACTTTC	CASTDGGQGSSGANVLTF	TRBV19	TRBJ2-6	TRBD1	.
TGTGCCACCAGCAGAGGTACAGGGGTATATGGCTACACCTTC	CATSRGTGVYGYTF	TRBV15	TRBJ1-2	TRBD1	.
TGTGCCAGCAGCTGGGGGTCTAGTAGCGGGTCTAATGAGCAGTTCTTC	CASSWGSSSGSNEQFF	TRBV4-2	TRBJ2-1	TRBD2	.
TGCGCCAGCAGCTACAGGCCGGGACAGGGAGGAGAGACCCAGTACTTC	CASSYRPGQGGETQYF	TRBV5-1	TRBJ2-5	TRBD1	few